One and the same sample provided the 23 T cell receptor beta chains below, sequenced in a study of cytomegalovirus exposure and HLA in healthy donors. Profiled with immunoSEQ multiplex PCR; TCRdb holds only in-frame clones, not every one. Here the sample spans about 190,000 clones, more than 70% being singletons. Material for sequencing was PBMCs. The receptors were sampled from a woman in her late teens or twenties in good health and CMV-seronegative.

The chain carries TRBV5-4 and TRBJ2-7; no definite D call. The germline V gene encodes CDR1 SGHNT and CDR2 YYREEE (reference sequence). V gave up 1 base and J gave up 0 bases, with 11 bases separating them. The CDR3 spans 15 residues. The CDR3 DNA sequence: TGTGCCAGCAGCTTGAGATCAGCTAGCTCCTACGAGCAGTACTTC. This translates into CASSLRSASSYEQYF.

In the case of this clone: The identical CDR3 is also encoded by other nucleotide sequences in the sample. The chain is built from TRBV5-1 and TRBJ1-4; tentative D call: TRBD1 (5 bases). The CDR3 has 14 residues. Germline CDR1 and CDR2: SGHRS and YFSETQ. Deletions cut 4 bases from V and 2 bases from J, with 9 bases between. The CDR3 sequence is CASSLGGTNEKLFF. CDR3 coding DNA: TGCGCCAGCAGCCTCGGGGGGACTAATGAAAAACTGTTTTTT.

The chain joins TRBV19 to TRBJ1-2; 7 nucleotides line up with TRBD1. From germline, CDR1 is LNHDA and CDR2 SQIVND (reference sequence). V was pared by 4 bases and J by 3 bases, with 2 bases of the junction left unmatched. The CDR3 sequence is 13 residues long. The CDR3 protein is CASSRTGDYGYTF. In nucleotides, the CDR3 is TGTGCCAGTAGTAGGACAGGTGACTATGGCTACACCTTC.

The chain links TRBV19 to TRBJ1-4, with TRBD1 as a possible D gene (5 bases). CDR3 length equals 17 residues. V dropped 9 bases and J dropped 1 base, with 21 bases sitting between them. CDR1 is LNHDA and CDR2 is SQIVND in the germline V gene (reference sequence). The CDR3 loop reads CASKSDPGKQTNEKLFF. CDR3 nucleotides: TGTGCCAGCAAGTCGGACCCAGGGAAACAAACTAATGAAAAACTGTTTTTT. Complete variable domain (other parts from reference TRBV19 and TRBJ1-4): DGGITQSPKYLFRKEGQNVTLSCEQNLNHDAMYWYRQDPGQGLRLIYYSQIVNDFQKGDIAEGYSVSREKKESFPLTVTSAQKNPTAFYLCASKSDPGKQTNEKLFFGSGTQLSVL.

This clone was detected once. V usage is TRBV11-2 and J usage is TRBJ2-2; D possibly corresponds to TRBD2 (7 bases). Germline loops: CDR1 SGHAT, CDR2 FQNNGV. This CDR3 has 15 amino acids. The V end was cut by 5 bases, the J end by 3 bases, with 13 bases between. As DNA, the CDR3 is TGTGCCAGCAGCCCCAGGGGAGGGTACACCGGGGAGCTGTTTTTT. Translated: CASSPRGGYTGELFF.

This clone was seen just once. The chain joins TRBV7-2 to TRBJ2-7, with D maybe TRBD2 (6 bases). Germline assignment: CDR1 SGHTA and CDR2 FQGNSA. Trimming took off 7 bases at V and 0 bases at J, with 19 bases between the two ends. The length of the CDR3 is 16 residues. In nucleotides, the CDR3 is TGTGCCAGCACTTCTTACGGGGGACTCAACTCCTACGAGCAGTACTTC. It yields the protein CASTSYGGLNSYEQYF.

This clone showed up just once. The genes are TRBV6-4 and TRBJ2-3; D possibly corresponds to TRBD2 (5 bases). Trimming took 4 bases from V and 2 from J, leaving 7 bases between them. CDR3 length: 13 residues. CDR1 and CDR2 from the germline V gene are MRHNA and SNTAGT. CDR3 in DNA: TGTGCCAGCAGTGGAGCGGACACAGATACGCAGTATTTT. Its protein is CASSGADTDTQYF.

This clone occurred a few times. The CDR3 loop reads CASSLGPGMNTEAFF. Written as DNA, the CDR3 is TGTGCCAGCAGCTTAGGTCCAGGCATGAACACTGAAGCTTTCTTT. The chain links TRBV11-3 to TRBJ1-1; D gene uncertain. CDR3 size: 15 residues. V was trimmed by 1 base and J by 0 bases, leaving 9 bases between them. In germline, CDR1 is SGHNT, CDR2 YENEEA.

In this sample, this clone turned up once. The chain carries TRBV7-9 and TRBJ1-3; D unclear. The V gene lost 3 bases and the J gene lost 4 bases, with 16 bases spanning the gap. This CDR3 spans 16 amino acids. CDR1 is SEHNR and CDR2 is FQNEAQ in the germline V gene (reference sequence). This chain's CDR3 is CASSFELTNRGNTIYF. The CDR3 DNA is TGTGCCAGCAGCTTTGAGCTGACAAATAGGGGAAACACCATATATTTT. Looking up the rest from reference TRBV7-9 and TRBJ1-3 gives the full variable domain: DTGVSQNPRHKITKRGQNVTFRCDPISEHNRLYWYRQTLGQGPEFLTYFQNEAQLEKSRLLSDRFSAERPKGSFSTLEIQRTEQGDSAMYLCASSFELTNRGNTIYFGEGSWLTVV.

This clone was counted once. The rearrangement joins TRBV6-8 to TRBJ1-1, with D maybe TRBD1 (5 bases). This CDR3 spans 17 amino acids. The germline V gene has CDR1 MNHGY and CDR2 SAAAGT. V was cut by 0 bases and J by 1 base, with 15 bases left in between. The CDR3 here is CASSYSCSEDKNTEAFF. CDR3 sequence (DNA): TGTGCCAGCAGTTACTCGTGTTCTGAGGACAAGAACACTGAAGCTTTCTTT.

The rearrangement joins TRBV6-6 to TRBJ2-7; TRBD1 matches 7 bases. CDR3 length: 16 amino acids. With V trimmed by 1 base and J by 0 bases, 6 bases remained unmatched. Germline CDR1 is MNHNY and CDR2 is SVGAGI (reference sequence). CDR3 loop: CASSYYRQGTSYEQYF. DNA of the CDR3: TGTGCCAGCAGTTACTACAGACAGGGTACCTCCTACGAGCAGTACTTC.

The chain recombines TRBV7-2 with TRBJ2-7; 7 bases are a match to TRBD1. Losses at the gene ends were 5 bases for V and 0 bases for J; bases not matched to a gene: 16. CDR3 length: 18 residues. CDR1 and CDR2 (germline): SGHTA, FQGNSA. CDR3 in DNA: TGTGCCAGCAGCCTCCTAGGGGACAGACAAAACTCCTCCTACGAGCAGTACTTC. Translation gives CASSLLGDRQNSSYEQYF.

The chain recombines TRBV23-1 with TRBJ1-2, with 7 nucleotides matching TRBD1. TRBV23-1 is flagged as an ORF with uncertain function. This CDR3 spans 15 amino acids. Germline trimming cut 0 bases from V and 0 bases from J; bases unmatched to any gene: 1. The CDR3 loop reads CASSQSTGTNYGYTF. CDR3 nucleotide sequence: TGCGCCAGCAGTCAATCGACAGGGACTAACTATGGCTACACCTTC.

The J gene is TRBJ1-1, the V gene TRBV7-8; tentatively, D is TRBD1 (5 bases). The ends were cut back, 4 bases at V and 1 base at J, with 16 bases in the middle. From germline, CDR1 is SGHVS and CDR2 FQNEAQ. The CDR3 is made up of 16 amino acids. CDR3 region: CASSSRQTATNTEAFF. The CDR3 DNA reads TGTGCCAGCAGCTCCAGACAGACAGCTACGAACACTGAAGCTTTCTTT.

The chain couples TRBV6-5 to TRBJ2-7; TRBD1 matches 10 bases. The CDR3 has 16 amino acids. Per germline, CDR1 MNHEY and CDR2 SVGAGI. The ends lost 0 bases at V and 2 bases at J; junction bases unmatched: 4. CDR3 loop: CASSYSGDRGTYEQYF. CDR3 in DNA: TGTGCCAGCAGTTACTCCGGGGACAGGGGAACCTACGAGCAGTACTTC.

The rearrangement uses TRBV5-6 and TRBJ2-7; 9 nucleotides agree with TRBD1. The CDR3 contains 14 residues. The J segment lost 5 bases and the V segment lost 2 bases, leaving 5 bases of the junction unmatched. CDR1 SGHDT and CDR2 YYEEEE come from the germline V gene. CDR3 region: CASSFPGTGNEQYF. For the CDR3, the DNA is TGTGCCAGCAGCTTTCCCGGGACAGGGAACGAGCAGTACTTC.

This sequence joins TRBV10-3 and TRBJ1-1; 7 nucleotides agree with TRBD1. The CDR3 length is 16 residues. Per the germline V gene, CDR1 is ENHRY and CDR2 is SYGVKD. The J segment lost 1 base and the V segment lost 6 bases, leaving 11 bases of the junction unmatched. CDR3 sequence reads: CAISLAITGANTEAFF. The CDR3 nucleotides read TGTGCCATCAGCCTGGCCATAACAGGGGCGAACACTGAAGCTTTCTTT.

The rearrangement links TRBV16 to TRBJ1-1; 9 bases are a match to TRBD1. CDR3 size: 14 residues. The germline gives CDR1 KGHSY, CDR2 FQNENV. V lost 6 bases, J lost 7 bases, and 9 bases stayed unmatched. The CDR3 DNA follows: TGTGCCAGCAGTCTACAGGGGGCCGCTCATGAAGCTTTCTTT. Translated: CASSLQGAAHEAFF.

The rearrangement uses TRBV27 and TRBJ2-3; no clear D gene. V was shortened by 2 bases and J by 7 bases, with 13 bases between the two germline ends. The V gene's germline CDR1 is MNHEY and CDR2 SMNVEV (reference sequence). This CDR3 is built from 14 residues. This CDR3 is CASSLKDPQNTQYF. CDR3 DNA sequence: TGTGCCAGCAGTTTAAAGGATCCACAGAATACGCAGTATTTT.

V usage is TRBV7-9 and J usage is TRBJ1-2; 11 nucleotides match TRBD1. CDR3 size: 15 residues. In germline, CDR1 is SEHNR, CDR2 FQNEAQ (reference sequence). V dropped 4 bases and J dropped 6; count of bases not matched to a gene: 7. The CDR3 loop is CASSYSDRGLNGYTF. The CDR3, as DNA: TGTGCCAGCAGCTATTCGGACAGGGGGCTAAATGGCTACACCTTC.

The chain uses TRBV9 and TRBJ1-2, with 7 positions matching TRBD1. CDR3 length equals 14 residues. CDR1 is SGDLS and CDR2 is YYNGEE in the germline V gene. V dropped 3 bases and J dropped 11; count of bases not matched to a gene: 13. Here the CDR3 reads CASSGDRVAASYTF. The CDR3 DNA is TGTGCCAGCAGCGGTGACAGGGTGGCCGCGAGTTACACCTTC.

The genes are TRBV2 and TRBJ2-3; 8 bases are shared with TRBD1. This CDR3 is 14 amino acids long. The germline V gene encodes CDR1 SNHLY and CDR2 FYNNEI. V shed 10 bases and J 2 bases; nucleotides not matched to a gene: 8. This CDR3 reads CATTGGTDTDTQYF. The CDR3 DNA reads as TGTGCCACTACAGGGGGGACGGACACAGATACGCAGTATTTT.

This chain connects TRBV19 to TRBJ2-1, with 7 bases lining up with TRBD2. V dropped 3 bases and J dropped 1; count of bases not matched to a gene: 3. The V gene's germline CDR1 is LNHDA and CDR2 SQIVND (reference sequence). This CDR3 comprises 15 residues. CDR3 nucleotide sequence: TGTGCCAGTAGTATGAGCGGGATTTCCTACAATGAGCAGTTCTTC. Translating gives CASSMSGISYNEQFF.